This is a list of T cell receptor beta chains from one sample in a study of radiation and T cells in renal cell carcinoma. TCRdb's table, derived via immunoSEQ multiplex PCR, lists solely in-frame clones and lacks some. Among 150,000 to 200,000 clones, around 89% were seen once, and the ten largest hold about 10%. Sequenced material: blood, taken from a patient whose treatment included radiotherapy and nephrectomy. The receptors shown here come from a woman aged 50 to 65 with renal cell carcinoma. Each CDR3 is given with its conserved first and last residue. D genes are given only for firm matches. The listing skips clone size in some rows; elsewhere it reads once, few, many or a size class.

d_gene,abundance,v_gene,j_gene,CDR3aa,CDR3nt
TRBD1,-,TRBV7-8,TRBJ1-1,CASSLGDSSNTEAFF,TGTGCCAGCAGCTTAGGGGACAGTTCGAACACTGAAGCTTTCTTT
TRBD1,-,TRBV5-1,TRBJ2-3,CASSLGQISTDTQYF,TGCGCCAGCAGCCTGGGACAGATTAGCACAGATACGCAGTATTTT
TRBD1,-,TRBV7-9,TRBJ1-5,CASSSNVGTGKNQPQHF,TGTGCCAGCAGCTCCAACGTCGGGACAGGTAAAAATCAGCCCCAGCATTTT
TRBD1,-,TRBV7-2,TRBJ1-2,CASRPTGYYGYTF,TGTGCCAGCAGACCGACAGGGTATTATGGCTACACCTTC
-,-,TRBV13,TRBJ1-1,CASSLRGGTDEAFF,TGTGCCAGCAGCTTAAGGGGCGGGACGGATGAAGCTTTCTTT
TRBD1,once,TRBV6-1,TRBJ1-2,CASSEVAGGGYTF,TGTGCCAGCAGTGAAGTAGCAGGGGGTGGCTACACCTTC
-,once,TRBV7-9,TRBJ1-3,CASSLALLSGNTIYF,TGTGCCAGCAGCTTAGCCCTCCTCTCTGGAAACACCATATATTTT
TRBD1,-,TRBV5-6,TRBJ2-3,CASSLGQGGADTQYF,TGTGCCAGCAGCTTGGGACAGGGGGGTGCAGATACGCAGTATTTT
-,-,TRBV5-8,TRBJ2-1,CASSSKSGEQFF,TGTGCCAGCAGCTCGAAATCCGGTGAGCAGTTCTTC
-,-,TRBV5-1,TRBJ1-1,CASSLAGGVWTEAFF,TGCGCCAGCAGCTTGGCCGGGGGCGTGTGGACTGAAGCTTTCTTT
-,-,TRBV7-2,TRBJ1-2,CASSLTPRSRGGYTF,TGTGCCAGCAGCTTAACCCCCCGAAGTCGAGGAGGCTACACCTTC
-,-,TRBV6-5,TRBJ1-1,CASRRGTGNTEAFF,TGTGCCAGCAGGCGCGGAACAGGGAACACTGAAGCTTTCTTT
TRBD1,-,TRBV9,TRBJ1-5,CASSVATGGQPQHF,TGTGCCAGCAGCGTAGCCACAGGGGGACAGCCCCAGCATTTT
-,-,TRBV11-2,TRBJ1-3,CASSLGGSTGNTIYF,TGTGCCAGCAGCTTAGGGGGGTCTACGGGAAACACCATATATTTT
TRBD2,once,TRBV5-4,TRBJ2-5,CASSSRPSGEETQYF,TGTGCCAGCAGCTCTCGCCCGAGCGGGGAAGAGACCCAGTACTTC
-,once,TRBV19,TRBJ2-2,CASSIFGDTGELFF,TGTGCCAGTAGTATTTTCGGGGACACCGGGGAGCTGTTTTTT
TRBD2,-,TRBV9,TRBJ2-1,CASSVVGTSGYNEQFF,TGTGCCAGCAGCGTAGTTGGGACTAGCGGTTACAATGAGCAGTTCTTC
-,-,TRBV5-1,TRBJ2-1,CASKFDNEQFF,TGCGCCAGCAAGTTCGACAATGAGCAGTTCTTC
-,-,TRBV5-6,TRBJ2-3,CASSLIAGADTQYF,TGTGCCAGCAGCTTGATCGCGGGGGCGGATACGCAGTATTTT
-,-,TRBV11-2,TRBJ1-1,CASSPWDLLENTEAFF,TGTGCCAGCAGCCCCTGGGACCTATTAGAAAACACTGAAGCTTTCTTT
-,few,TRBV29-1,TRBJ1-1,CSVAPRQAMNTEAFF,TGCAGCGTTGCCCCTCGACAGGCCATGAACACTGAAGCTTTCTTT
-,-,TRBV19,TRBJ1-2,CASSRWTDYGYTF,TGTGCCAGTAGTCGTTGGACTGACTATGGCTACACCTTC
TRBD1,-,TRBV18,TRBJ1-2,CASSPGTGGYTF,TGTGCCAGCTCACCCGGGACAGGCGGCTACACCTTC
-,once,TRBV9,TRBJ1-1,CASSVGPLGEAFF,TGTGCCAGCAGCGTAGGCCCCCTTGGAGAAGCTTTCTTT
-,-,TRBV14,TRBJ2-2,CASSQLSSWGELFF,TGTGCCAGCAGCCAACTCAGTTCCTGGGGGGAGCTGTTTTTT
-,-,TRBV4-1,TRBJ2-7,CASSQEYKSRYEQYF,TGCGCCAGCAGCCAAGAGTACAAGAGCCGCTACGAGCAGTACTTC
TRBD1,-,TRBV7-9,TRBJ2-5,CASSPGTDGETQYF,TGTGCCAGCAGCCCAGGGACAGATGGAGAGACCCAGTACTTC
-,-,TRBV19,TRBJ1-1,CASSMDENTEAFF,TGTGCCAGTAGTATGGACGAGAACACTGAAGCTTTCTTT
TRBD1,-,TRBV18,TRBJ2-5,CASSRVGGAETQYF,TGTGCCAGCTCACGGGTAGGGGGCGCCGAGACCCAGTACTTC
TRBD1,once,TRBV27,TRBJ2-7,CASSAYRGEQYF,TGTGCCAGCAGTGCCTACAGGGGCGAGCAGTACTTC
TRBD1,-,TRBV18,TRBJ1-6,CASSPHGQGDSPLHF,TGTGCCAGCTCACCCCATGGACAGGGAGATTCACCCCTCCACTTT
-,-,TRBV7-2,TRBJ2-1,CASSPGVAPPRDEQFF,TGTGCCAGCAGCCCAGGAGTAGCGCCGCCTAGGGATGAGCAGTTCTTC
-,-,TRBV4-1,TRBJ2-6,CASSQEPGANVLTF,TGCGCCAGCAGCCAAGAACCGGGGGCCAACGTCCTGACTTTC
TRBD1,few,TRBV10-3,TRBJ1-4,CASKGADEKLFF,TGTGCCTCCAAGGGGGCAGATGAAAAACTGTTTTTT
-,few,TRBV18,TRBJ1-1,CASSPPNRNTEAFF,TGTGCCAGCTCACCACCGAACAGGAACACTGAAGCTTTCTTT
TRBD1,-,TRBV2,TRBJ1-6,CASSGQGGASPLHF,TGTGCCAGCAGTGGCCAGGGGGGCGCTTCACCCCTCCACTTT
TRBD1,-,TRBV19,TRBJ1-2,CASSIDRTGQLGGYTF,TGTGCCAGTAGTATAGATAGGACAGGCCAGCTTGGTGGCTACACCTTC
-,-,TRBV4-2,TRBJ2-7,CASSPTSVYEQYF,TGTGCCAGCAGTCCAACTAGTGTGTACGAGCAGTACTTC
TRBD1,-,TRBV5-4,TRBJ1-1,CASLNPGQPNTEAFF,TGTGCCAGCTTAAATCCGGGACAGCCGAACACTGAAGCTTTCTTT
TRBD1,once,TRBV6-5,TRBJ2-2,CASSTDRMNTGELFF,TGTGCCAGCAGTACGGACAGGATGAACACCGGGGAGCTGTTTTTT
TRBD2,-,TRBV19,TRBJ2-3,CASRPGLPSTDTQYF,TGTGCCAGTAGGCCGGGACTACCTAGCACAGATACGCAGTATTTT
-,-,TRBV6-1,TRBJ2-5,CASSDVLTKPQYF,TGTGCCAGCAGTGACGTTCTCACCAAGCCCCAGTACTTC
-,-,TRBV5-1,TRBJ1-1,CASSLDYGTTEAFF,TGCGCCAGCAGCCTCGACTATGGTACTACTGAAGCTTTCTTT
-,-,TRBV18,TRBJ1-1,CASSPAENTEAFF,TGTGCCAGCTCACCCGCGGAGAACACTGAAGCTTTCTTT
-,-,TRBV15,TRBJ2-1,CATSRYRGDDEQFF,TGTGCCACCAGCAGATATAGGGGGGACGATGAGCAGTTCTTC
-,-,TRBV6-1,TRBJ2-1,CASSDTGTPNNEQFF,TGTGCCAGCAGTGATACCGGGACCCCAAACAATGAGCAGTTCTTC
TRBD2,-,TRBV4-1,TRBJ2-2,CASSLGGETGELFF,TGCGCCAGCAGCCTCGGGGGGGAAACCGGGGAGCTGTTTTTT
TRBD2,once,TRBV5-5,TRBJ2-3,CASSLSPGGADTQYF,TGTGCCAGCAGCTTATCCCCCGGGGGGGCCGATACGCAGTATTTT
-,-,TRBV4-2,TRBJ2-1,CASSQDISKSEQFF,TGTGCCAGCAGCCAAGATATATCCAAGAGTGAGCAGTTCTTC